These 32 T cell receptor beta chains were all obtained from the same sample, sequenced in a study of human T cells and chemical hapten exposure (dated by TCRdb to about 2021). The meaning of the sample's time point label: patch test 2, 6 weeks after DPC sensitization. The treatment or condition label for this specimen denotes: therapeutic diphenylcyclopropenone sensitization with weekly scalp DPC. To prepare the library, RACE was applied. The data were produced on a NextSeq 500. Through fastp at Q25 and MiXCR, TCRdb rebuilt clones from the public reads, retaining in-frame beta chains. Rows with a matching CDR3 protein are joined into one entry that keeps the most common DNA and genes. This sample gives over 130,000 distinct CDR3 sequences in total; 10% to 15% of them show up just once. The biggest ten clones account for 1.4% of the sample. This specimen consisted of whole blood, obtained in connection with sensitization to the hapten diphenylcyclopropenone (DPC). These TCRs come from a woman aged 45-65 years with alopecia areata. Some clones in this sample may be carry-over from other donors' samples.

The gene calls are TRBV5-1 and TRBJ2-5; 10 bases fit TRBD2. The CDR3 covers 15 residues. J was trimmed by 5 bases and V by 5 bases; bases with no gene match: 9. Germline loops: CDR1 SGHRS, CDR2 YFSETQ. CDR3 nucleotide sequence: TGCGCCAGCAGTTGGTTAGCGGGAGGTCATGAGACCCAGTACTTC. Protein product: CASSWLAGGHETQYF.

The rearrangement joins TRBV20-1 to TRBJ2-1; D gene ambiguous. The CDR3 runs to 11 residues. Between the trimmed V and J ends, which lost 3 bases and 7 bases, there was a span of 7 bases. CDR1 is DFQATT, CDR2 SNEGSKA, per germline (reference sequence). CDR3 in DNA: TGCAGTGCTAGTATCCAGAATGAGCAGTTCTTC. Translating gives CSASIQNEQFF.

This clonotype occurred many times. The CDR3 is CASDSAGVITEAFF. CDR3 nucleotides: TGTGCCAGCGATTCGGCAGGGGTCATCACTGAAGCTTTCTTT. The gene calls are TRBV12-3 or TRBV12-4 and TRBJ1-1; a possible D gene is TRBD1 (6 bases). Deletions cut 8 bases from V and 4 bases from J, with 17 bases between. CDR3 length: 14 residues.

This clonotype came up a few times. The DNA for the CDR3 is TGCGCCAGCAGCTTGGATCTAGCTCCACCGCCCTACGAGCAGTACTTC. Residues: CASSLDLAPPPYEQYF. V usage is TRBV5-1 and J usage is TRBJ2-7, with a weak D call TRBD2 (5 bases). The CDR3 runs 16 residues. Germline assignment: CDR1 SGHRS and CDR2 YFSETQ. V was shortened by 0 bases and J by 2 bases, with 15 bases between the two germline ends.

The chain recombines TRBV6-2 or TRBV6-3 with TRBJ1-5; D is uncertain. This CDR3 is 16 amino acids long. V was shortened by 6 bases and J by 0 bases, with 15 bases between the two germline ends. The germline V gene encodes CDR1 MNHEY and CDR2 SVGEGT. CDR3 in DNA: TGTGCCAGCAGCACCAACAACCATTATAGCAATCAGCCCCAGCATTTT. It encodes CASSTNNHYSNQPQHF.

This clonotype was observed a handful of times. The genes are TRBV5-4 and TRBJ2-3; 7 nucleotides agree with TRBD2. The CDR3 runs to 14 residues. V trimming: 3 bases; J trimming: 5 bases; junction bases outside the gene matches: 6. CDR1 SGHNT and CDR2 YYREEE come from the germline V gene (reference sequence). This CDR3 reads CASSSAGVKDTQYF. The CDR3 DNA is TGTGCCAGCAGCTCGGCGGGAGTGAAAGATACGCAGTATTTT.

There are many counts of this clonotype. The chain couples TRBV9 to TRBJ2-3; no reliable D call. The CDR3 has 12 residues. The germline V gene encodes CDR1 SGDLS and CDR2 YYNGEE. The V gene lost 4 bases and the J gene lost 5 bases, with 8 bases spanning the gap. In nucleotides, the CDR3 is TGTGCCAGCAGCATTACACGAGATACGCAGTATTTT. Amino acids: CASSITRDTQYF.

V is TRBV20-1 and J is TRBJ1-2, with D hard to call. Trimming shortened V by 7 bases and J by 0 bases, and 12 bases separated the two germline ends. CDR1 DFQATT and CDR2 SNEGSKA come from the germline V gene (reference sequence). There are 13 residues in the CDR3. The CDR3 region has the DNA TGCAGTGTACTGTTAGGAGCTAACTATGGCTACACCTTC. It codes for CSVLLGANYGYTF.

This clonotype has at least ten counts. The V gene is TRBV5-6, the J gene TRBJ1-6; D is possibly TRBD1 (5 bases). Trimming pared 2 bases from V and 0 bases from J, leaving 15 bases between. The CDR3 runs to 18 residues. The germline V gene has CDR1 SGHDT and CDR2 YYEEEE. CDR3 in amino acids: CASSFAGGGSSYNSPLHF. The CDR3 region has the DNA TGTGCCAGCAGCTTCGCCGGGGGAGGGAGCTCCTATAATTCACCCCTCCACTTT.

This chain joins TRBV28 and TRBJ1-2; D unclear. The V gene lost 6 bases and the J gene lost 1 base, with 12 bases spanning the gap. The germline gives CDR1 MDHEN, CDR2 SYDVKM. The CDR3 extends over 14 amino acids. The CDR3 DNA is TGTGCCAGCAGGGTGCCGGGCGATAACTATGGCTACACCTTC. Its protein product is CASRVPGDNYGYTF.

This rearrangement joins TRBV19 to TRBJ2-5, with a weak D call TRBD2 (6 bases). Trimming removed 5 bases from V and 1 base from J, with 8 bases in between. Germline V gene lookup returns CDR1 LNHDA and CDR2 SQIVND (reference sequence). There are 13 residues in the CDR3. The CDR3 DNA reads TGTGCCAGTAGTGGACTACGCCAAGAGACCCAGTACTTC. Amino acids: CASSGLRQETQYF.

This clonotype showed up many times. The gene calls are TRBV6-1 and TRBJ1-6; weak D call: TRBD1 (5 bases). V dropped 2 bases and J dropped 6 bases, with 11 bases sitting between them. Germline CDR1 is MNHNS and CDR2 is SASEGT. This CDR3 is 15 amino acids long. In nucleotides, the CDR3 is TGTGCCAGCAGTGAATCGGGGCTCCTTAATTCACCCCTCCACTTT. Translation gives CASSESGLLNSPLHF.

The sample holds a few counts of this clonotype. The rearrangement joins TRBV7-8 to TRBJ2-1; no clear D. This CDR3 comprises 14 residues. In germline, CDR1 is SGHVS, CDR2 FQNEAQ. V was trimmed by 1 base and J by 7 bases, leaving 11 bases between them. The CDR3 DNA reads as TGTGCCAGCAGCTTAGGTGTCCGCTATAATGAGCAGTTCTTC. It translates to CASSLGVRYNEQFF.

V gene TRBV5-1 combines with J gene TRBJ2-1; TRBD2 agrees at 9 bases. CDR1 and CDR2 from the germline V gene are SGHRS and YFSETQ. This CDR3 spans 15 amino acids. J gave up 6 bases and V 0 bases, and 4 bases lay outside the gene matches. The CDR3 nucleotides are TGCGCCAGCAGCTTGGTTCCTAGCGGGATCAATGAGCAGTTCTTC. Protein: CASSLVPSGINEQFF.

CDR3 in DNA: TGTGCCAGCAGGGGGGACTCCCGGGCGGAAGGCTACACCTTC. This codes for CASRGDSRAEGYTF. The V and J genes are TRBV6-1 and TRBJ1-2; the D gene is possibly TRBD1 (5 bases). This CDR3 has 14 residues. Germline values: CDR1 MNHNS, CDR2 SASEGT. Trimming removed 6 bases from V and 8 bases from J, with 19 bases in between.

This chain connects TRBV11-2 to TRBJ2-5; D may match TRBD1 or TRBD2 (6 bases each). Trimming pared 3 bases from V and 4 bases from J, leaving 15 bases between. Germline-derived CDR1 and CDR2 are SGHAT and FQNNGV. CDR3 size: 15 residues. The CDR3 region is CASSFGGGGGETQYF. CDR3 DNA: TGTGCCAGCAGCTTCGGTGGTGGAGGGGGAGAGACCCAGTACTTC.

This clonotype was recorded a few times. V and J are TRBV7-2 and TRBJ1-3; TRBD1 aligns across 9 bases. The length of the CDR3 is 16 residues. V shed 5 bases and J 3 bases; nucleotides not matched to a gene: 8. Germline loops: CDR1 SGHTA, CDR2 FQGNSA. CDR3 in DNA: TGTGCCAGCAGCCCCTGGACAGGGGACGGTGGAAACACCATATATTTT. Its protein is CASSPWTGDGGNTIYF.

The chain's CDR3 is CASSSYPALVSHEQYF. The DNA for the CDR3 is TGTGCCAGCAGTTCCTATCCTGCTCTAGTTTCCCACGAGCAGTACTTC. This chain joins TRBV28 and TRBJ2-7; D is unclear. V was trimmed by 4 bases and J by 5 bases, leaving 21 bases between them. The CDR3 runs 16 residues. Germline V gene lookup returns CDR1 MDHEN and CDR2 SYDVKM.

V and J are TRBV18 and TRBJ1-1; D is possibly TRBD1 (5 bases). CDR1 is KGHSH, CDR2 LQKENI, per germline. The CDR3 totals 12 residues. Trimming stripped 6 bases from V and 11 bases from J, with 16 bases between. Written as DNA, the CDR3 is TGTGCCAGCTCCCCCGTTGGAGGGGACGCTTTCTTT. It is translated as CASSPVGGDAFF.

This clonotype appeared a few times. This rearrangement joins TRBV27 to TRBJ2-7; D is possibly TRBD1 (5 bases). CDR1 MNHEY and CDR2 SMNVEV come from the germline V gene (reference sequence). There are 14 residues in the CDR3. Trimming took off 6 bases at V and 5 bases at J, with 17 bases between the two ends. The CDR3 here is CASRNGQGRNEQYF. For the CDR3, the DNA is TGTGCCAGCAGGAATGGGCAGGGTAGAAACGAGCAGTACTTC.

This clonotype showed up many times. V usage is TRBV7-9 and J usage is TRBJ2-1, with 13 bases lining up with TRBD2. The CDR3 loop spans 14 amino acids. V dropped 5 bases and J dropped 9; count of bases not matched to a gene: 4. Per the germline V gene, CDR1 is SEHNR and CDR2 is FQNEAQ (reference sequence). CDR3 loop: CASSGLAGAPEQFF. For the CDR3, the DNA is TGTGCCAGCAGCGGACTAGCGGGAGCCCCTGAGCAGTTCTTC.

This rearrangement joins TRBV18 to TRBJ1-3; no definite D call. Germline lookup yields CDR1 KGHSH and CDR2 LQKENI. The length of the CDR3 is 13 residues. Trimming took 3 bases from V and 2 from J, leaving 5 bases between them. DNA for the CDR3: TGTGCCAGCTCACCCTCGCCTGGAAACACCATATATTTT. It is translated as CASSPSPGNTIYF.

This clonotype was found a few times. The genes are TRBV6-2 or TRBV6-3 and TRBJ2-3; TRBD2 aligns across 15 bases. The germline CDR1 and CDR2 sequences are MNHEY and SVGEGT. The CDR3 is 18 amino acids. Germline trimming cut 4 bases from V and 8 bases from J; bases unmatched to any gene: 13. CDR3 amino acids: CASSSLDGTSGRRGTQYF. DNA for the CDR3: TGTGCCAGCAGTTCCCTTGACGGGACTAGCGGGAGGAGAGGTACGCAGTATTTT.

This clonotype has a count of ten or more. This sequence joins TRBV1 and TRBJ2-5; TRBD2, the D gene given by the table, was not confirmed from the DNA. TRBV1 is a pseudogene. The CDR3 runs to 15 residues. This CDR3 reads CTSRRTSGILETQYF. DNA of the CDR3: TGCACCAGCAGACGGACTAGCGGGATTCTAGAGACCCAGTACTTC.

Many counts were recorded for this clonotype. V and J are TRBV29-1 and TRBJ2-1; 13 nucleotides line up with TRBD2. Unmatched junction bases numbered 7, after V lost 7 bases and J lost 4 bases. The CDR3 loop spans 15 amino acids. Germline V gene data show CDR1 as SQVTM and CDR2 as ANQGSEA. The chain's CDR3 is CSARTSGGLYNEQFF. DNA of the CDR3: TGCAGCGCCCGGACTAGCGGGGGACTTTACAATGAGCAGTTCTTC.

This chain's CDR3 is CASSDANSGRAWEQFF. DNA for the CDR3: TGTGCCAGCAGCGACGCGAATAGCGGGAGGGCCTGGGAGCAGTTCTTC. The rearrangement uses TRBV11-2 and TRBJ2-1, with 11 positions matching TRBD2. Trimming removed 5 bases from V and 10 bases from J; junction bases left unmatched: 13. The CDR3 extends over 16 amino acids. Germline V lookup: CDR1 SGHAT, CDR2 FQNNGV.

The sample holds a few counts of this clonotype. The rearrangement joins TRBV7-9 to TRBJ2-5; maybe TRBD2 (5 bases). Trimming stripped 2 bases from V and 0 bases from J, with 16 bases between. Germline CDR1 and CDR2: SEHNR and FQNEAQ (reference sequence). CDR3 size: 17 residues. CDR3 in DNA: TGTGCCAGCAGCTTAAGCGGCGCTACTAGGTACCAAGAGACCCAGTACTTC. Amino acids: CASSLSGATRYQETQYF.

This clonotype was found a few times. This chain uses TRBV20-1 with TRBJ1-4; no definite D call. The V end lost 3 bases, the J end lost 8 bases, and 7 bases lay between the germline ends. This CDR3 has 11 residues. CDR1 and CDR2 (germline): DFQATT, SNEGSKA (reference sequence). Written as DNA, the CDR3 is TGCAGTGCTAGCGGTCCAGAAAAACTGTTTTTT. Translation: CSASGPEKLFF.

The V gene is TRBV18, the J gene TRBJ2-1; unclear D gene. Trimming removed 1 base from V and 9 bases from J, with 10 bases in between. CDR1 and CDR2 from the germline V gene are KGHSH and LQKENI. The CDR3 has 13 residues. In DNA form, the CDR3 reads TGTGCCAGCTCACCACTAGCCGCTCTTGAGCAGTTCTTC. This codes for CASSPLAALEQFF.

This clonotype occurred a few times. This rearrangement joins TRBV7-2 to TRBJ1-5; 9 nucleotides agree with TRBD1. Germline CDR1 reads SGHTA; CDR2 reads FQGNSA. The ends lost 4 bases at V and 3 bases at J; junction bases unmatched: 7. The CDR3 is 16 residues long. CDR3 region: CASSSVGTGTNQPQHF. DNA of the CDR3: TGTGCCAGCAGCTCCGTGGGGACAGGGACCAATCAGCCCCAGCATTTT.

The J gene is TRBJ2-2, the V gene TRBV19; weak D call: TRBD2 (6 bases). Trimming pared 7 bases from V and 3 bases from J, leaving 12 bases between. The CDR3 is 14 amino acids. Germline V gene lookup returns CDR1 LNHDA and CDR2 SQIVND (reference sequence). CDR3: CASTPGLHTGELFF. Here the CDR3 DNA reads TGTGCCAGTACACCGGGACTTCACACCGGGGAGCTGTTTTTT. The variable domain in full, with the rest retrieved from reference TRBV19 and TRBJ2-2, is DGGITQSPKYLFRKEGQNVTLSCEQNLNHDAMYWYRQDPGQGLRLIYYSQIVNDFQKGDIAEGYSVSREKKESFPLTVTSAQKNPTAFYLCASTPGLHTGELFFGEGSRLTVL.

This clonotype has only a few counts. The chain has TRBV7-3 and TRBJ2-1; 8 nucleotides match TRBD2. The V gene end was trimmed by 5 bases and the J gene end by 4 bases; junction bases not matched to a gene: 13. CDR3 length: 17 residues. The germline V gene has CDR1 SGHTA and CDR2 FQGTGA. This CDR3 is CASSTVRVSGAYNEQFF. Written as DNA, the CDR3 is TGTGCCAGCAGCACGGTCCGCGTTAGCGGGGCTTACAATGAGCAGTTCTTC.